Sequencing of this T cell receptor beta chain was carried out in a study of control samples from healthy donors and cancer patients. Germline lookup yields CDR1 SEHNR and CDR2 FQNEAQ (reference sequence). Between the trimmed V and J ends, which lost 3 bases and 4 bases, there was a span of 18 bases. The CDR3 contains 17 residues. The assay was immunoSEQ multiplex PCR, and TCRdb's table has in-frame clones only and misses some. The sample records 21,000 or so clones, around 83% being singletons. The clonotype was recovered from a man in his 60s with head and neck cancer. The specimen sequenced was PBMCs. The chain is built from TRBV7-9 and TRBJ1-4; weak D call: TRBD1 (6 bases). The CDR3: CASSFTAGESGNEKLFF. The CDR3 DNA reads as TGTGCCAGCAGCTTCACGGCAGGGGAGTCGGGTAATGAAAAACTGTTTTTT.